This T cell receptor (beta chain) emerged from a study of blood T cells in healthy people across ages. Comments on this clonotype: Its antigen remains unidentified.

PCR was performed a second time for about 6 to 12 cycles using a sample-barcoded 5' primer and a J-beta primer mix. A template-switch adaptor with 12 random nucleotides tagged each cDNA molecule. Via MiXCR, TCRdb re-called the 5' RACE reads, giving one row per CDR3 protein. The data contain roughly 1,700,000 distinct CDR3 sequences, 28% of them seen just once; the ten biggest clones take up 7% to 9%. The CDR3 is 17 residues long. Germline V gene data show CDR1 as SGHTA and CDR2 as FQGTGA. V dropped 5 bases and J dropped 1 base, with 19 bases sitting between them. Findings and caveats of the study: Total diversity from one million sequenced T cells was likely underestimated.

Donors were systemically healthy Caucasian individuals from Russia aged 6 to 90 years. The extraction recovered at least 5.5 micrograms of total RNA per sample. The sample taken for sequencing was blood. The TCR originated in a woman in her thirties in good health. The rearrangement joins TRBV7-3 to TRBJ2-3, with D hard to call. In DNA, the CDR3 is TGTGCCAGCAGCCCGACACCCCTGATGGTAGGCACAGATACGCAGTATTTT. Its translation: CASSPTPLMVGTDTQYF.